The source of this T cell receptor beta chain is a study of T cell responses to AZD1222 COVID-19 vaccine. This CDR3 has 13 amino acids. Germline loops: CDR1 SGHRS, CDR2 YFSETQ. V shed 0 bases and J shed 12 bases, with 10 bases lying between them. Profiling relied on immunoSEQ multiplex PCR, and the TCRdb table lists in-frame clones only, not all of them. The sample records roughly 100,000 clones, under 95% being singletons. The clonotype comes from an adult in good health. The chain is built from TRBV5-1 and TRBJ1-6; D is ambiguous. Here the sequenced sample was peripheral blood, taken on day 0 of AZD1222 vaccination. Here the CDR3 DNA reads TGCGCCAGCAGCTTGGACGTCTACCGACCCCTCCACTTT. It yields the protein CASSLDVYRPLHF.